This T cell receptor beta chain originates from a study of cytomegalovirus exposure and HLA in healthy donors. Notes on this clone: What it recognizes is unknown.

The PCR was carried out with 60 Vbeta primers and 13 Jbeta primers. Per the original data handling: In a later analysis, the count reached approximately 80 million unique TCR beta chains, with approximately 10 million shared. Method: immunoSEQ multiplex PCR; TCRdb's copy keeps in-frame clones and lacks some. V and J calls and clone size are as listed in that table; D and trimming were resolved from the DNA. Listed are some 46,000 clones; 8% to 10% falls within the top ten. Study-wide points: A later examination showed that TCR association rates differed by HLA locus, with DRB1 most and HLA-C fewest. Reports credit the classifier with highly specific, highly sensitive diagnosis of cytomegalovirus status. In a later analysis, productive TCRs from donors in an Asian-associated ancestry cluster reportedly carried fewer N-insertions than the cohort mean.

The sequence derives from a male donor in good health and CMV-seronegative. Source material: PBMCs.

The CDR3 DNA follows: TGCAGCGTTTTAGTCCCCACGGGGAATCAGCCCCAGCATTTT. Translated: CSVLVPTGNQPQHF. The chain couples TRBV29-1 to TRBJ1-5; D remains unclear. The CDR3 consists of 14 residues. From germline, CDR1 is SQVTM and CDR2 ANQGSEA. Trimming took 5 bases from V and 4 from J, leaving 15 bases between them.